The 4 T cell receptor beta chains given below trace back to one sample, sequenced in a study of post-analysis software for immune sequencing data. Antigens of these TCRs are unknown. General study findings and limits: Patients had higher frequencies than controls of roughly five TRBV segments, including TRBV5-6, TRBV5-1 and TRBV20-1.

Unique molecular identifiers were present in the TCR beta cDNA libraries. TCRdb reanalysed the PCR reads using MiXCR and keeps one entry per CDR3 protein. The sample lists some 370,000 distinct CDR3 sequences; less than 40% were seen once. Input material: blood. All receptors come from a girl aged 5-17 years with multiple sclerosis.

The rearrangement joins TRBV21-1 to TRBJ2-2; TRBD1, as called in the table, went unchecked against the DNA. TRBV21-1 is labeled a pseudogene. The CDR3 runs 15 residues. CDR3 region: CASARGGRNTGELFF. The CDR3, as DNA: TGTGCCAGCGCGAGGGGGGGACGGAACACCGGGGAGCTGTTTTTT.

The CDR3 spells CAIGRQGNQPQHF. In DNA form, the CDR3 reads TGTGCCATAGGGCGACAGGGTAATCAGCCCCAGCATTTT. The rearrangement joins TRBV10-3 to TRBJ1-5; 7 bases align to TRBD1. The CDR3 extends over 13 amino acids. Germline lookup yields CDR1 ENHRY and CDR2 SYGVKD. V gave up 9 bases and J gave up 4 bases; unmatched junction bases: 6.

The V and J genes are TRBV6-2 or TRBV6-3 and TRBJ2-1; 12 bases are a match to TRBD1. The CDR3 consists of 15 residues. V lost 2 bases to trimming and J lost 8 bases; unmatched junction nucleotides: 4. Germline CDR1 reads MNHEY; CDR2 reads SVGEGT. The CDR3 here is CASSYGGTGGHEQFF. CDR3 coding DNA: TGTGCCAGCAGTTACGGGGGGACAGGGGGCCATGAGCAGTTCTTC.

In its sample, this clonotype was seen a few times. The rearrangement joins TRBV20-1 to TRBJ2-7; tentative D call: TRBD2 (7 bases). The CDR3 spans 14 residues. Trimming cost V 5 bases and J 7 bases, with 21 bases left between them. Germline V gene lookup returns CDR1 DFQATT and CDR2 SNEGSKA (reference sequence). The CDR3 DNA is TGCAGTGCTCCCCGTGCAGGGGAGGGATGGGAGCAGTACTTC. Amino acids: CSAPRAGEGWEQYF.